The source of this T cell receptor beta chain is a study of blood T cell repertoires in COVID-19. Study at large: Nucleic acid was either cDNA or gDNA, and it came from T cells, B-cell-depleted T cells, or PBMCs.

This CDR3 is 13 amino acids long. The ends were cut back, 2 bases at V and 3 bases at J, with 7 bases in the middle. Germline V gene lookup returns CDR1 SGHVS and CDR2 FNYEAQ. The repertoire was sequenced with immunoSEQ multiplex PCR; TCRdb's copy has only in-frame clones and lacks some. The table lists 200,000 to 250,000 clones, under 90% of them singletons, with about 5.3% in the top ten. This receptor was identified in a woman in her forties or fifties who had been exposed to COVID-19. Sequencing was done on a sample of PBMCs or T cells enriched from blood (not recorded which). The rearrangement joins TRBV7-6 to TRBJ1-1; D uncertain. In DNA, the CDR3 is TGTGCCAGCAGCTTAAATGAGGACACTGAAGCTTTCTTT. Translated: CASSLNEDTEAFF.